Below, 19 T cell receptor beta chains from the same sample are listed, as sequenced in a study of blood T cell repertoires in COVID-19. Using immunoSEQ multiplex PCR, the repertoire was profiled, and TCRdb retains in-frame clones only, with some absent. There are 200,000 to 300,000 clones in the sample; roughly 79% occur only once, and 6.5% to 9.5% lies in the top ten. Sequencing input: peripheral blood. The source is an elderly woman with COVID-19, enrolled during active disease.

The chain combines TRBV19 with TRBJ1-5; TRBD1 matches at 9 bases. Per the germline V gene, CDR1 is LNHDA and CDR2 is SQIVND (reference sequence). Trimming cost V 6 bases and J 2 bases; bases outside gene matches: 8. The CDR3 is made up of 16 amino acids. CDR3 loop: CASRDRGSGGNQPQHF. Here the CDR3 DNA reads TGTGCCAGTAGAGACAGGGGGTCAGGGGGCAATCAGCCCCAGCATTTT.

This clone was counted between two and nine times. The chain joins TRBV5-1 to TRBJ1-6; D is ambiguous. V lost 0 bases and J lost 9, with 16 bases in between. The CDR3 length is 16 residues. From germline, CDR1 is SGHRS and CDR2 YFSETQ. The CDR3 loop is CASSLVPPRMGSPLHF. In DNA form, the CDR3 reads TGCGCCAGCAGCTTGGTCCCTCCGCGGATGGGTTCACCCCTCCACTTT. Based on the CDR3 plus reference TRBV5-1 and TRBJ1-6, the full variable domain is KAGVTQTPRYLIKTRGQQVTLSCSPISGHRSVSWYQQTPGQGLQFLFEYFSETQRNKGNFPGRFSGRQFSNSRSEMNVSTLELGDSALYLCASSLVPPRMGSPLHFGNGTRLTVT.

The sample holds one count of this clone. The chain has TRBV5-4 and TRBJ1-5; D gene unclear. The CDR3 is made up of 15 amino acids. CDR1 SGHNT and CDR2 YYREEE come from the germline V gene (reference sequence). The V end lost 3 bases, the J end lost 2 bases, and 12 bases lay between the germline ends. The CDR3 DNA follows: TGTGCCAGCAGCTCAGGAGGTAGGGGCAATCAGCCCCAGCATTTT. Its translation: CASSSGGRGNQPQHF.

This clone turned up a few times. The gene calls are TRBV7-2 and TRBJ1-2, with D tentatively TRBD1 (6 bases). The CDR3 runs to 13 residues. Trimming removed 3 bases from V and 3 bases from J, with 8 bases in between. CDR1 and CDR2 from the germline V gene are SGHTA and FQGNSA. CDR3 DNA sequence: TGTGCCAGCAGCTTTGGGGGCTACTATGGCTACACCTTC. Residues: CASSFGGYYGYTF.

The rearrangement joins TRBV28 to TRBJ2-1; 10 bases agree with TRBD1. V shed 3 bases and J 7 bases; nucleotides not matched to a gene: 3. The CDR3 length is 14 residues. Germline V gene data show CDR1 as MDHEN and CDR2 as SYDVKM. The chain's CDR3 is CASSFRTGGNEQFF. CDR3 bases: TGTGCCAGCAGTTTTCGGACAGGGGGAAATGAGCAGTTCTTC.

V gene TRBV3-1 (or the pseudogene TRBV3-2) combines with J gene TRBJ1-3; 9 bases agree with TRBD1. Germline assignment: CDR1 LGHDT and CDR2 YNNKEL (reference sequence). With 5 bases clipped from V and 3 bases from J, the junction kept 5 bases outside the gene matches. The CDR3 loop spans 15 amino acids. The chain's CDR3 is CASSKTGGFGNTIYF. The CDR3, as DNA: TGTGCCAGCAGCAAAACAGGGGGCTTTGGAAACACCATATATTTT.

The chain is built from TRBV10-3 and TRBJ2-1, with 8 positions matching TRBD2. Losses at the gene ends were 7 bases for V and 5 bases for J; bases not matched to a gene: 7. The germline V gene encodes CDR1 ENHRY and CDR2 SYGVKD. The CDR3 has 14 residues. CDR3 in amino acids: CAIKGGGPHNEQFF. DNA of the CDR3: TGTGCCATCAAGGGCGGGGGGCCCCACAATGAGCAGTTCTTC.

The CDR3 region is CASSPISLGATEAFF. CDR3 DNA: TGTGCCAGCAGCCCGATATCCCTGGGGGCCACTGAAGCTTTCTTT. The chain couples TRBV7-3 to TRBJ1-1; a weak D match, TRBD1 (6 bases). V was shortened by 5 bases and J by 4 bases, with 17 bases between the two germline ends. In germline, CDR1 is SGHTA, CDR2 FQGTGA. The CDR3 is 15 residues long. Supplemented by reference TRBV7-3 and TRBJ1-1, the full variable domain reads GAGVSQTPSNKVTEKGKYVELRCDPISGHTALYWYRQSLGQGPEFLIYFQGTGAADDSGLPNDRFFAVRPEGSVSTLKIQRTERGDSAVYLCASSPISLGATEAFFGQGTRLTVV.

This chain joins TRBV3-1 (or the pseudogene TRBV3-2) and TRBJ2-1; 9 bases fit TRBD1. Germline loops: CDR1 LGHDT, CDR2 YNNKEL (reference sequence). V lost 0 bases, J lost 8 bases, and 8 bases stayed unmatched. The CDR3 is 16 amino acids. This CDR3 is CASSQEIGTGHDEQFF. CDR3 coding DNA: TGTGCCAGCAGCCAAGAGATCGGGACAGGGCACGATGAGCAGTTCTTC.

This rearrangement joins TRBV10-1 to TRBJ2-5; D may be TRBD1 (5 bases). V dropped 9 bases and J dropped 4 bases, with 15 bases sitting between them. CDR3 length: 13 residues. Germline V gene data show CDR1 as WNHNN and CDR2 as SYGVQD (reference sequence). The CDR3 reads CARWQGTGETQYF. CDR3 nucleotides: TGCGCCAGGTGGCAGGGAACAGGAGAGACCCAGTACTTC.

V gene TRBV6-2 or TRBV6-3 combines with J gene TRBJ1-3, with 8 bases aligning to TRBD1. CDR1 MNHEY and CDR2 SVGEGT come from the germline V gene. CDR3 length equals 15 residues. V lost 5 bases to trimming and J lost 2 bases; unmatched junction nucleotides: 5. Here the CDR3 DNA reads TGTGCCAGCAGTCCCGCGACAGGGGCTGGAAACACCATATATTTT. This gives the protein CASSPATGAGNTIYF.

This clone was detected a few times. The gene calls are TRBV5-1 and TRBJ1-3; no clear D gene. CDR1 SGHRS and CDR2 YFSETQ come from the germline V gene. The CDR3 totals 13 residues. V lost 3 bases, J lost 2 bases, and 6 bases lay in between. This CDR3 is CASSSIPGNTIYF. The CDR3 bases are TGCGCCAGCAGCTCCATTCCTGGAAACACCATATATTTT.

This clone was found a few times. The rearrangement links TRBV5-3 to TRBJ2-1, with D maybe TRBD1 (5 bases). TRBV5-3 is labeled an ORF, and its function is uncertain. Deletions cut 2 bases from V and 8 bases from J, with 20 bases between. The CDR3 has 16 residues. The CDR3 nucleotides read TGTGCCAGAAGCTTTTTTTTAAATCCTGTACAGGATGAGCAGTTCTTC. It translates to CARSFFLNPVQDEQFF.

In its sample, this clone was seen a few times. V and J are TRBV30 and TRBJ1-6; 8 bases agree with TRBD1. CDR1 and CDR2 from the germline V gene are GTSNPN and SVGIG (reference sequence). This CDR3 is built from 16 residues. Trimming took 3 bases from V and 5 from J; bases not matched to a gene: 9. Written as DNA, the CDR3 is TGTGCCTGGAGACCTATCGGACAGGGAGATAATTCACCCCTCCACTTT. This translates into CAWRPIGQGDNSPLHF.

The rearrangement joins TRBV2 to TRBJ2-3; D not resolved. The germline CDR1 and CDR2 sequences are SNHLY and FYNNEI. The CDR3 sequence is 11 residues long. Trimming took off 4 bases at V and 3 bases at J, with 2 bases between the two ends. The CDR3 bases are TGTGCCAGCAGTGTAACAGATACGCAGTATTTT. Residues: CASSVTDTQYF.

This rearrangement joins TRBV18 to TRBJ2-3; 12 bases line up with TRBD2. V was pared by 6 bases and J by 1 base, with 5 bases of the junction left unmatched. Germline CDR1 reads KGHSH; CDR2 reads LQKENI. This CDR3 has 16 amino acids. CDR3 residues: CASSPRLAGGTDTQYF. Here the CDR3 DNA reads TGTGCCAGCTCCCCGAGACTAGCGGGGGGCACAGATACGCAGTATTTT.

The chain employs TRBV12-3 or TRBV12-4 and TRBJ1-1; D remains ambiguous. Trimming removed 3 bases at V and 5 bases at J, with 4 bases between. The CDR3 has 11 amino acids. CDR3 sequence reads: CASSFSTEAFF. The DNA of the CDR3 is TGTGCCAGCAGTTTTTCGACTGAAGCTTTCTTT.

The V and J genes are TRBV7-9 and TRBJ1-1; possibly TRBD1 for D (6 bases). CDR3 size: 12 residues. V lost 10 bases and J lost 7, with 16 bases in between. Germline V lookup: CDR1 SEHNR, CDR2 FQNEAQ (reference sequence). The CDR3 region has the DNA TGTGCCATCAGAACGGACAGCTTTGAAGCTTTCTTT. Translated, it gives CAIRTDSFEAFF.

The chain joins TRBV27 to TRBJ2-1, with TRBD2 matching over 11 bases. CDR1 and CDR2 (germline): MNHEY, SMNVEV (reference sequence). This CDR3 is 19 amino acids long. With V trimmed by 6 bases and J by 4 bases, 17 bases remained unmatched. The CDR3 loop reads CASSHQPIILAGGYNEQFF. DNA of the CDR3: TGTGCCAGCAGCCACCAGCCCATTATCTTAGCGGGAGGGTACAATGAGCAGTTCTTC.